The 21 T cell receptor beta chains below come from one sample, sequenced in a study of spatial heterogeneity in lung cancer. One entry per CDR3 protein results from TCRdb running MiXCR on the 5' RACE reads. Altogether 100,000 to 120,000 distinct CDR3 sequences are present, about 10% being singletons, with the ten largest covering approximately 24%. The sample's time point: blood at routine non-recurrence follow-up after resection. The source material was PBMCs, sampled at follow-up. Receptor source: a female donor with early-stage non-small cell lung cancer.

This clonotype came up a few times. The V gene is TRBV24-1, the J gene TRBJ2-3; 9 bases fit TRBD1. This CDR3 is 17 amino acids long. The ends lost 2 bases at V and 4 bases at J; junction bases unmatched: 9. CDR1 and CDR2 (germline): KGHDR, SFDVKD. The CDR3 DNA reads as TGTGCCACCAGTGATTCGACTGAGACAGGGGGTTCAGATACGCAGTATTTT. Translation gives CATSDSTETGGSDTQYF.

This clonotype has a count of ten or more. The chain has TRBV11-2 and TRBJ2-3, with 11 bases fitting TRBD2. From germline, CDR1 is SGHAT and CDR2 FQNNGV. V lost 5 bases to trimming and J lost 5 bases; unmatched junction nucleotides: 6. CDR3 length: 15 amino acids. Written as DNA, the CDR3 is TGTGCCAGCAGCGCAACTAGCGGGAGTTTAGATACGCAGTATTTT. Its translation is CASSATSGSLDTQYF.

This clonotype has a handful of counts. This sequence joins TRBV6-2 or TRBV6-3 and TRBJ2-7; TRBD2 agrees at 9 bases. V shed 2 bases, J shed 2 bases, and the junction held 7 bases outside the gene matches. The CDR3 extends over 16 amino acids. CDR1 MNHEY and CDR2 SVGEGT come from the germline V gene. The chain's CDR3 is CASSYSSGRFPYEQYF. CDR3 coding DNA: TGTGCCAGCAGTTACAGTAGCGGGAGATTTCCCTACGAGCAGTACTTC.

The table lists this clonotype with many counts. The genes are TRBV20-1 and TRBJ2-4; no reliable D call. The V end lost 3 bases, the J end lost 6 bases, and 12 bases lay between the germline ends. The CDR3 has 13 amino acids. Germline CDR1 and CDR2: DFQATT and SNEGSKA (reference sequence). DNA for the CDR3: TGCAGTGCTAGTTTGATAGCAGGAAACATTCAGTACTTC. It is translated as CSASLIAGNIQYF.

The rearrangement uses TRBV4-1 and TRBJ2-1; TRBD1 might be the D (6 bases). The V end lost 0 bases, the J end lost 4 bases, and 13 bases lay between the germline ends. The CDR3 is 16 amino acids. Germline CDR1 MGHRA, CDR2 YSYEKL. CDR3 sequence (DNA): TGCGCCAGCAGCCAAGAACCGGGACAAAATTACAATGAGCAGTTCTTC. Residues: CASSQEPGQNYNEQFF.

The table lists this clonotype with a few counts. V is TRBV28 and J is TRBJ1-5; D remains unclear. CDR3 length equals 15 residues. The V end was cut by 3 bases, the J end by 3 bases, with 12 bases between. Germline CDR1 and CDR2: MDHEN and SYDVKM. The CDR3 DNA is TGTGCCAGCAGTTTGGGCAGGTGGGCCAATCAGCCCCAGCATTTT. Residues: CASSLGRWANQPQHF.

This clonotype came up once. The V call is TRBV7-9, the J call TRBJ2-1; TRBD2 agrees at 9 bases. The CDR3 loop spans 15 amino acids. Trimming took 5 bases from V and 10 from J; bases not matched to a gene: 12. Looked up from germline, CDR1 is SEHNR and CDR2 is FQNEAQ (reference sequence). The CDR3 reads CASSPYSGTSTEQFF. CDR3 nucleotide sequence: TGTGCCAGCAGCCCCTACTCCGGGACTAGCACCGAGCAGTTCTTC.

This clonotype was observed at least ten times. V gene TRBV12-5 combines with J gene TRBJ1-3; D ambiguous. The V gene's germline CDR1 is LGHNT and CDR2 FRNRAP. This CDR3 comprises 14 residues. V was shortened by 9 bases and J by 2 bases, with 14 bases between the two germline ends. DNA of the CDR3: TGTGCTAGCCAACGGTTTGGTCCTGGAAACACCATATATTTT. Translation: CASQRFGPGNTIYF.

This sequence joins TRBV28 and TRBJ2-3; TRBD2 aligns across 11 bases. Trimming cost V 4 bases and J 4 bases; bases outside gene matches: 16. Germline-derived CDR1 and CDR2 are MDHEN and SYDVKM. The CDR3 totals 19 residues. The CDR3 nucleotides are TGTGCCAGCAGTTCCTCGATGATAGCGGGAGGGTTTAGTGCAGATACGCAGTATTTT. This translates into CASSSSMIAGGFSADTQYF.

This clonotype was seen many times. The chain uses TRBV6-5 and TRBJ1-2; possibly TRBD1 for D (5 bases). The CDR3 runs to 14 residues. V dropped 0 bases and J dropped 7 bases, with 12 bases sitting between them. From germline, CDR1 is MNHEY and CDR2 SVGAGI. The CDR3 here is CASSYSGRAPGYTF. CDR3 coding DNA: TGTGCCAGCAGTTACTCGGGCAGGGCTCCTGGCTACACCTTC.

The chain joins TRBV7-4 to TRBJ2-7; 14 positions match TRBD2. Germline V lookup: CDR1 SGHVT, CDR2 SQSDAQ. With 3 bases clipped from V and 3 bases from J, the junction kept 1 base outside the gene matches. This CDR3 comprises 15 residues. In DNA, the CDR3 is TGTGCCAGCAGCTTCGGGACTAGCGGGAGCTACGAGCAGTACGTC. Translating it yields CASSFGTSGSYEQYV.

In its sample, this clonotype was seen a few times. V usage is TRBV30 and J usage is TRBJ1-4; D remains ambiguous. Trimming removed 2 bases at V and 2 bases at J, with 9 bases between. From germline, CDR1 is GTSNPN and CDR2 SVGIG (reference sequence). CDR3 length: 14 amino acids. The CDR3 region is CAWSSASTNEKLFF. For the CDR3, the DNA is TGTGCCTGGAGTAGTGCTAGCACTAATGAAAAACTGTTTTTT.

The chain links TRBV7-3 to TRBJ2-7; D gene uncertain. Trimming pared 0 bases from V and 4 bases from J, leaving 10 bases between. Germline-derived CDR1 and CDR2 are SGHTA and FQGTGA. The CDR3 extends over 14 amino acids. As DNA, the CDR3 is TGTGCCAGCAGCTTAACGGGCAGGTTATACGAGCAGTACTTC. Encoded protein: CASSLTGRLYEQYF.

This clonotype was seen only a few times. The chain has TRBV24-1 and TRBJ2-3, with TRBD2 matching over 8 bases. CDR3 length equals 15 residues. Losses at the gene ends were 9 bases for V and 1 base for J; bases not matched to a gene: 8. Germline V gives CDR1 KGHDR, CDR2 SFDVKD. The CDR3 nucleotides read TGTGCCACCGGCTTGAGCGGGAGCGGCACAGATACGCAGTATTTT. Amino acid sequence: CATGLSGSGTDTQYF.

Ten or more counts support this clonotype. The rearrangement links TRBV27 to TRBJ2-5, with unresolved D. CDR3 length: 11 residues. Trimming pared 4 bases from V and 1 base from J, leaving 1 base between. The V gene's germline CDR1 is MNHEY and CDR2 SMNVEV (reference sequence). DNA of the CDR3: TGTGCCAGCAGTTCCCAAGAGACCCAGTACTTC. This codes for CASSSQETQYF.

Ten or more counts support this clonotype. The chain links TRBV10-3 to TRBJ2-3; a weak D match, TRBD2 (5 bases). Trimming shortened V by 4 bases and J by 0 bases, and 8 bases separated the two germline ends. Germline loops: CDR1 ENHRY, CDR2 SYGVKD. This CDR3 region has 14 residues. The CDR3 nucleotides are TGTGCCATCAGTGTGGCGGGCAGCACAGATACGCAGTATTTT. Its protein is CAISVAGSTDTQYF.

The V call is TRBV7-9, the J call TRBJ2-1; D uncertain. The CDR3 extends over 13 amino acids. Germline loops: CDR1 SEHNR, CDR2 FQNEAQ (reference sequence). V lost 6 bases and J 6 bases, leaving 12 bases between the germline ends. This CDR3 is CASSDFPTNEQFF. CDR3 sequence (DNA): TGTGCCAGCAGTGACTTCCCAACCAATGAGCAGTTCTTC.

The chain employs TRBV28 and TRBJ2-5; D call uncertain. Trimming took 3 bases from V and 7 from J, leaving 9 bases between them. Germline CDR1 MDHEN, CDR2 SYDVKM. The CDR3 covers 12 residues. In DNA form, the CDR3 reads TGTGCCAGCAGTTTGGGTTGGGGGACCCAGTACTTC. Translated: CASSLGWGTQYF.

This clonotype was counted at least ten times. This chain uses TRBV12-3 or TRBV12-4 with TRBJ1-6; D might be TRBD1 (5 bases). V lost 5 bases and J lost 0, with 8 bases in between. The CDR3 contains 15 residues. DNA for the CDR3: TGTGCCAGCAGTCCAGGGAGCTCCTATAATTCACCCCTCCACTTT. The encoded protein is CASSPGSSYNSPLHF.

The gene calls are TRBV5-5 and TRBJ1-4; 9 bases fit TRBD1. V gave up 0 bases and J gave up 5 bases; unmatched junction bases: 5. The germline V gene encodes CDR1 SGHKS and CDR2 YYEKEE (reference sequence). This CDR3 is built from 16 residues. Here the CDR3 DNA reads TGTGCCAGCAGCTTGGGGGCCGGGACAGGGAATGAAAAACTGTTTTTT. Translated: CASSLGAGTGNEKLFF.

This chain uses TRBV2 with TRBJ2-7; 7 bases are shared with TRBD2. With 8 bases clipped from V and 7 bases from J, the junction kept 8 bases outside the gene matches. The CDR3 has 12 amino acids. From germline, CDR1 is SNHLY and CDR2 FYNNEI. As DNA, the CDR3 is TGTGCCAGCGGGGCGGGAGTCTGGGAGCAGTACTTC. This codes for CASGAGVWEQYF. Using reference TRBV2 and TRBJ2-7 for the parts outside the CDR3, the full variable domain is EPEVTQTPSHQVTQMGQEVILRCVPISNHLYFYWYRQILGQKVEFLVSFYNNEISEKSEIFDDQFSVERPDGSNFTLKIRSTKLEDSAMYFCASGAGVWEQYFGPGTRLTVT.